This T cell receptor beta chain was recovered during a study of T cell responses to AZD1222 COVID-19 vaccine. The length of the CDR3 is 14 residues. CDR1 is MDHEN, CDR2 SYDVKM, per germline. Trimming stripped 2 bases from V and 1 base from J, with 8 bases between. Whole-study results and caveats: Two AZD1222 administrations were followed by greater Spike-specific TCR breadth and depth. In a largely white British group with more females than males, clonal diversity was possibly underestimated.

The assay was immunoSEQ multiplex PCR, and TCRdb's table has in-frame clones only and misses some. Here the sample spans about 140,000 clones, 75% to 90% being singletons. As to this clone: Its target is unknown.

This sequence originates from an adult in good health. The sequencing used peripheral blood, collected on day 0 of AZD1222 vaccination. V usage is TRBV28 and J usage is TRBJ2-5, with D possibly matching TRBD2 (7 bases). The CDR3 DNA reads TGTGCCAGCAGTTTAGGGGGGGCCCAAGAGACCCAGTACTTC. Translation: CASSLGGAQETQYF.